This is a list of T cell receptor beta chains from one sample in a study of identical twins. TCRdb reprocessed the 5' RACE reads via MiXCR and lists one record per CDR3 protein. The repertoire holds roughly 350,000 distinct CDR3 sequences, 8.5% to 10% seen once, with under 10% in the top ten. The material sequenced was naive T cells sorted from blood. Every receptor here comes from a woman between 50 and 59 years old in good health. Both conserved end residues are part of each CDR3. A D gene is named only where the DNA matches it firmly. Some rows have no size entry. The others give once, few or many, or a class for an expanded clone.

clone_size,d_call,v_call,j_call,cdr3_nt,cdr3_aa
.,.,TRBV25-1,TRBJ2-1,TGTGCCAGCAGTGGATCCTACCGCCTGAGCGGGCAGTTCTTC,CASSGSYRLSGQFF
.,.,TRBV2,TRBJ1-6,TGTGCCAGCAAGGGGGAAGGGAATTCACCCCTCCACTTT,CASKGEGNSPLHF
few,.,TRBV6-1,TRBJ2-1,TGTGCCAGCAGTGTATTGGGGCGGAACAATGAGCAGTTCTTC,CASSVLGRNNEQFF
many,.,TRBV12-3/TRBV12-4,TRBJ2-7,TGTGCCAGCAGTTTATCACCAGTCCTCTACGAGCAGTACTTC,CASSLSPVLYEQYF
.,.,TRBV7-9,TRBJ2-5,TGTGCCAGCAGTACCGGACGGCAGCAAGAGACCCAGTACTTC,CASSTGRQQETQYF
few,.,TRBV28,TRBJ2-3,TGTGCCAGCAAGTATGATCTCCGTGGGGCTAGGCATAACACAGATACGCAGTATTTT,CASKYDLRGARHNTDTQYF
.,.,TRBV7-2,TRBJ1-1,TGTGCCAGCAGCTTAGAGGCAGTCATGAACACTGAAGCTTTCTTT,CASSLEAVMNTEAFF
many,.,TRBV12-3/TRBV12-4,TRBJ1-1,TGTGCCAGCAGTCGTACAGGGATGAACACTGAAGCTTTCTTT,CASSRTGMNTEAFF
.,.,TRBV5-1,TRBJ1-2,TGCGCCAGCAGAATGGACACGGTATTTGGCTACACCTTC,CASRMDTVFGYTF
many,.,TRBV4-1,TRBJ2-2,TGCGCCAGCAGCCAAGTTTTCCCAAACACCGGGGAGCTGTTTTTT,CASSQVFPNTGELFF
.,TRBD2,TRBV5-8,TRBJ2-1,TGTGCCCGAGGACTAGCGGTCTACAATGAGCAGTTCTTC,CARGLAVYNEQFF
.,TRBD2,TRBV5-1,TRBJ2-3,TGCGCCAGCAGCCTCGAACCGACTAGCGGGATCGGTACGCAGTATTTT,CASSLEPTSGIGTQYF
few,.,TRBV5-5,TRBJ2-5,TGTGCCAGCAGCTTGAATCCTGAGACCCAGTACTTC,CASSLNPETQYF
few,.,TRBV7-9,TRBJ1-2,TGTGCCAGCTCCCCTGAGGAGGGCTACACCTTC,CASSPEEGYTF
many,TRBD1,TRBV6-6,TRBJ1-2,TGTGCCAGCAGTCCGGGACAGCTCTATGGCTACACCTTC,CASSPGQLYGYTF
few,TRBD2,TRBV5-5,TRBJ2-1,TGTGCCAGCGGGAGGGCCAATTCCTACAATGAGCAGTTCTTC,CASGRANSYNEQFF
.,TRBD2,TRBV12-3/TRBV12-4,TRBJ2-5,TGTGCCAGCAGTTTTACCGGGCTAGCGGGAGGTCGGCAAGAGACCCAGTACTTC,CASSFTGLAGGRQETQYF
.,.,TRBV4-1,TRBJ2-2,TGCGCCAGCAGGGGGGTTCGGGGCACGAACACCGGGGAGCTGTTTTTT,CASRGVRGTNTGELFF
.,TRBD1,TRBV5-4,TRBJ2-7,TGTGCCAGCAGAGGGCCGGGACAGGGCTACGAGCAGTACTTC,CASRGPGQGYEQYF
few,.,TRBV28,TRBJ1-1,TGTGCCAGCAGTTTATTTGGGGTAGACACTGAAGCTTTCTTT,CASSLFGVDTEAFF
few,.,TRBV9,TRBJ1-6,TGTGCCAGCAGCGTAGCTATCCGGACTAACTCCGGATCACCCCTCCACTTT,CASSVAIRTNSGSPLHF
few,.,TRBV20-1,TRBJ2-1,TGCAGTGCTAGGCCGGAAAGCTCCTACAATGAGCAGTTCTTC,CSARPESSYNEQFF
many,TRBD2,TRBV7-3,TRBJ2-3,TGTGCCAGCACCGAAACTAGCGGGAGAACAGATACGCAGTATTTT,CASTETSGRTDTQYF
.,TRBD2,TRBV10-3,TRBJ2-5,TGTGCCATCAGTGCGAGGACTAGCGGGGAGACCCAGTACTTC,CAISARTSGETQYF
few,.,TRBV9,TRBJ2-5,TGTGCCAGCAGCGAGAGCTCAGCGGAGACCCAGTACTTC,CASSESSAETQYF
few,.,TRBV28,TRBJ2-1,TGTGCCAGTACGCGACTTCGGGGTTCCAATGAGCAGTTCTTC,CASTRLRGSNEQFF
few,.,TRBV20-1,TRBJ2-3,TGCAGTGCTAGATATCCAGATACGCAGTATTTT,CSARYPDTQYF
.,.,TRBV12-3/TRBV12-4,TRBJ2-1,TGTGCCAGCAGGCCCTTGGGGGCCTTATACAATGAGCAGTTCTTC,CASRPLGALYNEQFF
few,TRBD1,TRBV6-5,TRBJ1-2,TGTGCCAGCAGAGAAACAGGGGCGACGAACTATGGCTACACCTTC,CASRETGATNYGYTF
few,.,TRBV29-1,TRBJ2-1,TGCAGCGTTGAACGGGTCGACAATGAGCAGTTCTTC,CSVERVDNEQFF
few,.,TRBV25-1,TRBJ2-5,TGTGCCAGCAGTGAATATGTAAACTCGCACCAAGAGACCCAGTACTTC,CASSEYVNSHQETQYF
many,TRBD2,TRBV5-1,TRBJ2-7,TGCGCCAGCAGCTCACCGGGACTAGGATACGACGAGCAGTACTTC,CASSSPGLGYDEQYF
.,TRBD1,TRBV24-1,TRBJ2-2,TGTGCCACCAGTGATATGACAGGGGGCGACACCGGGGAGCTGTTTTTT,CATSDMTGGDTGELFF
.,.,TRBV15,TRBJ2-7,TGTGCCACCAGCAGAGCTAACGGGATCTACGAGCAGTACTTC,CATSRANGIYEQYF
many,.,TRBV7-9,TRBJ2-1,TGTGCCAGCAGACCAAGGGCGGGGACCTACAATGAGCAGTTCTTC,CASRPRAGTYNEQFF
many,TRBD2,TRBV20-1,TRBJ2-1,TGCAGTGCTAGACTAGCGGAGACCTACAATGAGCAGTTCTTC,CSARLAETYNEQFF
many,.,TRBV6-1,TRBJ1-1,TGTGCCAGCATGGACAGAAAAAACACTGAAGCTTTCTTT,CASMDRKNTEAFF
.,.,TRBV3-1,TRBJ1-4,TGTGCCAGCAGCCCCCTTAGGCTAGGGGAGAAACTGTTTTTT,CASSPLRLGEKLFF
.,.,TRBV11-2,TRBJ2-2,TGTGCCAGCAGCCTTGGCGGGACTCCCGGGGAGCTGTTTTTT,CASSLGGTPGELFF
.,.,TRBV19,TRBJ2-3,TGTGCCAGTACCAATAGGAGGGTCTCTAGCACAGATACGCAGTATTTT,CASTNRRVSSTDTQYF
.,.,TRBV5-1,TRBJ1-1,TGCGCCAGCAGCTTGGAGGTTGGAGGGGGAGAAACTGAAGCTTTCTTT,CASSLEVGGGETEAFF